This is a list of T cell receptor beta chains from one sample in a study of chemoradiotherapy in HPV16-positive cancers. The protocol was immunoSEQ multiplex PCR, while the TCRdb copy is restricted to in-frame clones and leaves out a portion. This table has over a thousand clones, about nine tenths appearing once. This specimen was tumor tissue, taken from a patient who underwent chemoradiotherapy. The source is a human donor with HPV-associated anogenital cancer. Each CDR3 is given with its conserved first and last residue. D genes are given only for firm matches. Rows give clone size only sometimes, using once, few, many, or a class for an expanded clone.

size	V	J	D	CDR3	DNA
.	TRBV4-1	TRBJ1-1	.	CASSQSRDTEAFF	TGCGCCAGCAGCCAATCCCGGGACACTGAAGCTTTCTTT
.	TRBV18	TRBJ2-3	TRBD2	CASSPPGGGEDTQYF	TGTGCCAGCTCACCGCCCGGGGGAGGGGAAGATACGCAGTATTTT
.	TRBV6-5	TRBJ1-5	.	CAIQGGPNQPQHF	TGTGCCATCCAAGGAGGGCCCAATCAGCCCCAGCATTTT
.	TRBV28	TRBJ1-5	.	CASSPSSPFRRGPQHF	TGTGCCAGCAGTCCCTCAAGTCCTTTCCGGAGGGGGCCCCAGCATTTT
.	TRBV6-1	TRBJ1-2	.	CASRETGNYGYTF	TGTGCCAGCAGGGAAACAGGGAACTATGGCTACACCTTC
.	TRBV7-2	TRBJ2-5	.	CASSFHKRGRETQYF	TGTGCCAGCAGCTTCCACAAACGGGGACGGGAGACCCAGTACTTC
.	TRBV7-9	TRBJ1-3	.	CASSLVAGPSGNTIYF	TGTGCCAGCAGCTTAGTCGCAGGGCCCTCTGGAAACACCATATATTTT
.	TRBV7-9	TRBJ1-2	TRBD1	CASSWTGVDHGYTF	TGTGCCAGCAGCTGGACAGGGGTGGATCATGGCTACACCTTC
few	TRBV28	TRBJ2-3	TRBD2	CASSGDWTSGTYTQYF	TGTGCCAGCAGTGGCGACTGGACTAGCGGGACGTATACGCAGTATTTT
.	TRBV4-1	TRBJ2-1	TRBD2	CASSPLEVAGANNEQFF	TGCGCCAGCAGCCCTCTCGAGGTAGCGGGGGCCAACAATGAGCAGTTCTTC
.	TRBV11-3	TRBJ1-1	.	CASSSGGTEAFF	TGTGCCAGCAGCTCGGGAGGCACTGAAGCTTTCTTT
.	TRBV28	TRBJ1-3	TRBD1	CASSPPRTGQGNTIYF	TGTGCCAGCAGTCCCCCCCGGACAGGGCAGGGAAACACCATATATTTT
.	TRBV11-2	TRBJ1-1	.	CASSLDPNTEAFF	TGTGCCAGCAGCTTGGACCCGAACACTGAAGCTTTCTTT
.	TRBV6-5	TRBJ2-7	TRBD1	CASSYRGQGTYEQYF	TGTGCCAGCAGTTACCGGGGACAGGGCACCTACGAGCAGTACTTC
.	TRBV7-6	TRBJ2-1	TRBD1	CASSSSGTGGDEQFF	TGTGCCAGCAGCAGTTCCGGGACAGGGGGCGATGAGCAGTTCTTC
.	TRBV7-9	TRBJ1-1	.	CASSSTGGATEAFF	TGTGCCAGCAGCTCAACAGGAGGGGCAACTGAAGCTTTCTTT
.	TRBV18	TRBJ2-2	.	CASSPRSINTGELFF	TGTGCCAGCTCACCACGGAGTATTAACACCGGGGAGCTGTTTTTT
.	TRBV6-1	TRBJ2-6	.	CASSESSSGANVLTF	TGTGCCAGCAGTGAATCCAGCTCTGGGGCCAACGTCCTGACTTTC
.	TRBV7-2	TRBJ1-1	.	CASKGGGGVNTEAFF	TGTGCCAGCAAAGGGGGGGGAGGAGTGAACACTGAAGCTTTCTTT
.	TRBV7-6	TRBJ1-5	.	CASSLWGGQPQHF	TGTGCCAGCAGCTTATGGGGAGGGCAGCCCCAGCATTTT
.	TRBV4-1	TRBJ1-1	TRBD1	CASSQGQGVAEAFF	TGCGCCAGCAGCCAAGGCCAGGGGGTAGCTGAAGCTTTCTTT
once	TRBV19	TRBJ2-7	.	CASSPGYGSYEQYF	TGTGCCAGTAGCCCCGGTTACGGTTCCTACGAGCAGTACTTC
.	TRBV9	TRBJ1-1	.	CASSPFGGLGTEAFF	TGTGCCAGCAGCCCGTTCGGGGGACTGGGAACTGAAGCTTTCTTT
.	TRBV7-9	TRBJ2-5	.	CASSLAGGRLETQYF	TGTGCCAGCAGCTTAGCGGGGGGGCGGCTGGAGACCCAGTACTTC
.	TRBV7-2	TRBJ2-7	TRBD2	CASSLQPSGALEQYF	TGTGCCAGCAGCTTACAACCTAGCGGGGCTCTCGAGCAGTACTTC
.	TRBV2	TRBJ2-3	.	CASSDFYTDTQYF	TGTGCCAGCAGTGATTTTTACACAGATACGCAGTATTTT
few	TRBV29-1	TRBJ1-4	TRBD1	CSVQDRVGEKLFF	TGCAGCGTTCAAGACAGGGTGGGTGAAAAACTGTTTTTT
.	TRBV15	TRBJ1-2	.	CATSRGSTRSLGRYGYTF	TGTGCCACCAGCAGAGGAAGCACACGGAGCTTAGGCCGCTATGGCTACACCTTC
few	TRBV6-5	TRBJ2-7	.	CASSYSMGGAAYEQYF	TGTGCCAGCAGTTACTCCATGGGCGGAGCGGCCTACGAGCAGTACTTC
.	TRBV12-1	TRBJ1-1	.	CASRFRGGQGHNHTEAFF	TGTGCCAGCAGGTTCCGAGGGGGACAGGGGCATAATCACACTGAAGCTTTCTTT
.	TRBV28	TRBJ1-5	.	CASSLEWSNQPQHF	TGTGCCAGCAGTTTAGAATGGTCAAATCAGCCCCAGCATTTT
.	TRBV7-3	TRBJ2-3	.	CASSLVGGSDTQYF	TGTGCCAGCAGCTTAGTCGGAGGCTCGGATACGCAGTATTTT
.	TRBV10-3	TRBJ1-1	.	CATKGGPYTEAFF	TGTGCCACCAAGGGCGGGCCGTACACTGAAGCTTTCTTT
.	TRBV18	TRBJ2-1	.	CASSQLNNANEQFF	TGTGCCAGCTCACAACTGAACAATGCCAATGAGCAGTTCTTC
.	TRBV7-2	TRBJ2-7	.	CASSSQPGGTEQYF	TGTGCCAGCAGCTCCCAACCCGGCGGGACCGAGCAGTACTTC
.	TRBV4-2	TRBJ2-1	TRBD2	CASSEPGLAKPLF	TGTGCCAGCAGCGAGCCGGGACTAGCAAAACCCCTCTTC
.	TRBV6-5	TRBJ2-1	.	CASSRTKYNEQFF	TGTGCCAGCAGCAGGACAAAATACAATGAGCAGTTCTTC
.	TRBV18	TRBJ2-1	.	CASSPPGAGNNEQFF	TGTGCCAGCTCACCACCCGGGGCAGGGAACAATGAGCAGTTCTTC
few	TRBV5-4	TRBJ1-2	.	CASSLASPPLGYGYTF	TGTGCCAGCAGCTTGGCCAGCCCCCCATTGGGCTATGGCTACACCTTC
once	TRBV7-9	TRBJ2-3	.	CASSDQSVTDTQYF	TGTGCCAGCAGCGACCAATCAGTGACAGATACGCAGTATTTT
few	TRBV4-2	TRBJ1-1	.	CASSQGGFTEAFF	TGTGCCAGCAGCCAAGGGGGTTTTACTGAAGCTTTCTTT
once	TRBV2	TRBJ2-1	TRBD2	CASSERASGRTNEQFF	TGTGCCAGCAGTGAACGGGCTAGCGGGAGGACCAATGAGCAGTTCTTC
once	TRBV18	TRBJ1-3	TRBD1	CASSFGQGGNTIYF	TGTGCCAGCTCATTTGGACAGGGCGGAAACACCATATATTTT
.	TRBV2	TRBJ1-1	.	CASSEGGRRLNTEAFF	TGTGCCAGCAGTGAGGGGGGTAGGAGGTTGAACACTGAAGCTTTCTTT
.	TRBV5-5	TRBJ1-1	TRBD1	CASSISGTGHVKAFF	TGTGCCAGCAGTATTTCCGGGACAGGCCACGTGAAAGCTTTCTTT
once	TRBV6-1	TRBJ1-2	.	CASSEGVGDGYTF	TGTGCCAGCAGTGAAGGGGTTGGGGATGGCTACACCTTC
.	TRBV7-9	TRBJ2-1	TRBD2	CASSLRTSDNEQFF	TGTGCCAGCAGCTTAAGGACTAGCGACAATGAGCAGTTCTTC
.	TRBV20-1	TRBJ1-5	.	CSGKPQHF	TGCAGTGGGAAGCCCCAGCATTTT
.	TRBV5-1	TRBJ2-1	.	CASTELNEQFF	TGCGCCAGCACCGAACTCAATGAGCAGTTCTTC
.	TRBV6-1	TRBJ1-1	.	CASSEASEGSEAFF	TGTGCCAGCAGTGAAGCCTCAGAGGGATCTGAAGCTTTCTTT
.	TRBV4-2	TRBJ2-2	.	CASSQRYGTGELFF	TGTGCCAGCAGCCAACGCTATGGGACCGGGGAGCTGTTTTTT